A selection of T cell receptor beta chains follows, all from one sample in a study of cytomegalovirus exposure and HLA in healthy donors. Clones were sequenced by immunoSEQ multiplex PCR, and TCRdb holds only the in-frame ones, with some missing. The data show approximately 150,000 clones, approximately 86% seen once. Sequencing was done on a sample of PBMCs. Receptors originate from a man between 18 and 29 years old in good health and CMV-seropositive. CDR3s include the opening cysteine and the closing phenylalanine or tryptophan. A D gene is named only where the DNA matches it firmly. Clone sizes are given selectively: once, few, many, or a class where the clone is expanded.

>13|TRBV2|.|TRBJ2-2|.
TGTGCCAGCACTGCAGTTAACACCGGGGAGCTGTTTTTT
CASTAVNTGELFF
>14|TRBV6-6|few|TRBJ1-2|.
TGTGCCAGCAGTTACAGGACGGACAGCGATGGCTACACCTTC
CASSYRTDSDGYTF
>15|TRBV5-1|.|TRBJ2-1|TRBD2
TGCGCCAGCAGCTGGGGGACTAGCGGTTACAATGAGCAGTTCTTC
CASSWGTSGYNEQFF
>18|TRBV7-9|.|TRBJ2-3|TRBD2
TGTGCCAGCAGCTCTCCGGGACTAGCGGGAGTCAGCACAGATACGCAGTATTTT
CASSSPGLAGVSTDTQYF
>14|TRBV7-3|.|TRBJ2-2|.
TGTGCCAGCAGCCCCACAGGGAACACCGGGGAGCTGTTTTTT
CASSPTGNTGELFF
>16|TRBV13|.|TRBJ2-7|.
TGTGCCAGCAGCTTAGACAAGGCGGTCCCGTCCTACGAGCAGTACTTC
CASSLDKAVPSYEQYF
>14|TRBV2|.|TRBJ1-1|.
TGTGCCAGCAGTCGACAGGAAAGGAACACTGAAGCTTTCTTT
CASSRQERNTEAFF
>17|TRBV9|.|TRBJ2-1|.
TGTGCCAGCAGCGTAGGGACACAGCTATCATCCTACAATGAGCAGTTCTTC
CASSVGTQLSSYNEQFF
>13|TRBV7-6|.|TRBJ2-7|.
TGTGCCAGCAGCTTATCCGGGGTCGGCGAGCAGTACTTC
CASSLSGVGEQYF
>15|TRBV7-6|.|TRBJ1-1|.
TGTGCCAGCAGCTCCGGACAGTCCATGAACACTGAAGCTTTCTTT
CASSSGQSMNTEAFF
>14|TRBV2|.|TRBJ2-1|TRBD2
TGTGCCAGCAGTGTAGCGGGAGGGCGGGGTGAGCAGTTCTTC
CASSVAGGRGEQFF
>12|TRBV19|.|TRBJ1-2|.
TGTGCCAGTAGGGAGGGAGGCTTCGGCTACACCTTC
CASREGGFGYTF
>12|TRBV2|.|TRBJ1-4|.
TGTGCCGGGGGACTAGAGAGTGAAAAACTGTTTTTT
CAGGLESEKLFF
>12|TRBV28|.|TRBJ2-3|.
TGTGCCAGCAGTTCAGGAACAGATACGCAGTATTTT
CASSSGTDTQYF
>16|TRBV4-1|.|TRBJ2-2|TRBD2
TGCGCCAGCAGCCAAGGGGTCGGGGGGGCTGGCGGGGAGCTGTTTTTT
CASSQGVGGAGGELFF
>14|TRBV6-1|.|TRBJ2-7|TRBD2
TGTGCCAGCGCGTGGACTAGCGGGGAATACGAGCAGTACTTC
CASAWTSGEYEQYF
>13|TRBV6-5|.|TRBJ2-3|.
TGTGCCAACCTGGACGGGGGAGAAGAGACGCAGTATTTT
CANLDGGEETQYF
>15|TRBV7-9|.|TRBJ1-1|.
TGTGCCAGCAGCCCCCCGGTTGGGGGAGGCACTGAAGCTTTCTTT
CASSPPVGGGTEAFF
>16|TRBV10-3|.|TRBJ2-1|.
TGTGCCATCAGTGGCCCTCAGGGGAGCTCCTACAATGAGCAGTTCTTC
CAISGPQGSSYNEQFF
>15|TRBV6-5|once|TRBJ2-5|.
TGTGCCAGCAGTACAGAGTGGGCGAACCAAGAGACCCAGTACTTC
CASSTEWANQETQYF
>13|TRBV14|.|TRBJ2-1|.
TGTGCCAGCAGCCAAGGGAGGCAACGTACCCCGTTCTTC
CASSQGRQRTPFF
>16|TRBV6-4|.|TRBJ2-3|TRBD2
TGTGCCAGCAGTGAGGAAGCGGGGGGGCCCACAGATACGCAGTATTTT
CASSEEAGGPTDTQYF
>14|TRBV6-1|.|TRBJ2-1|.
TGTGCCAGCAGTGAATTTCGCGGGGCCAATGAGCAGTTCTTC
CASSEFRGANEQFF
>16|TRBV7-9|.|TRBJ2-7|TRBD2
TGTGCCAGCAGCCCCCTTGGGCGGGAGGGGGGATACGAGCAGTACTTC
CASSPLGREGGYEQYF
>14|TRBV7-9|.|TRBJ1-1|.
TGTGCCAGCATCAGAACAGGGTCGAACACTGAAGCTTTCTTT
CASIRTGSNTEAFF
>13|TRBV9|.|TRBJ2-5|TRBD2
TGTGCCAGCACCACGGGAGGGGCGGAGACCCAGTACTTC
CASTTGGAETQYF
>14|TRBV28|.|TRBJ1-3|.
TGTGCCAGCACGAGTCCAGGGACTGGAAACACCATATATTTT
CASTSPGTGNTIYF
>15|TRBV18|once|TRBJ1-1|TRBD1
TGTGCCAGCTCACCACAGACAGGGGATTATACTGAAGCTTTCTTT
CASSPQTGDYTEAFF
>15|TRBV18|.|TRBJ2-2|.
TGTGCCAGCTCATACACCTCCTCGGGGACCGGGGAGCTGTTTTTT
CASSYTSSGTGELFF
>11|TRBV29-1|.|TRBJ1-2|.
TGCAGCGTTGCGGGGGACTATGGCTACACCTTC
CSVAGDYGYTF
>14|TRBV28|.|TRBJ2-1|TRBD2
TGTGCCAGCAGTACTAGCGGGAGAGTCAATGAGCAGTTCTTC
CASSTSGRVNEQFF
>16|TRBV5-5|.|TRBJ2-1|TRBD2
TGTGCCAGCAGCCCGTCACTAGCGGCTTCCTACAATGAGCAGTTCTTC
CASSPSLAASYNEQFF
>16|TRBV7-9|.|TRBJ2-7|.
TGTGCCAGCAGCTTAACGTATCAGGGCAGCCCCTACGAGCAGTACTTC
CASSLTYQGSPYEQYF
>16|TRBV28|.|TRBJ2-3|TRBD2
TGTGCCAGCATTGCCGGGACTAGCGGGAGATCAGATACGCAGTATTTT
CASIAGTSGRSDTQYF
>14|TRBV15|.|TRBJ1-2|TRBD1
TGTGCCACCAGCAGAGTCGGGACAGGGTACGGCTACACCTTC
CATSRVGTGYGYTF
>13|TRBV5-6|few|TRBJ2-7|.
TGTGCCAGCAGCTTGTCCGGAACTAGCGAGCAGTACTTC
CASSLSGTSEQYF
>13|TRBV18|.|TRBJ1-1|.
TGTGCCAGCTCACCGTCCGGGAACACTGAAGCTTTCTTT
CASSPSGNTEAFF
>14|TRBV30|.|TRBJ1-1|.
TGTGCCTGGGCCCAGGGAGGTCTTTACACTGAAGCTTTCTTT
CAWAQGGLYTEAFF
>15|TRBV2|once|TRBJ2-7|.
TGTGCCAGTGGGCAACTAGCTACGGCGACCTACGAGCAGTACTTC
CASGQLATATYEQYF
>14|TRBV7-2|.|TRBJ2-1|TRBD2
TGTGCCAGCAGCTTAGTAGCGGGGGGGCGTGAGCAGTTCTTC
CASSLVAGGREQFF
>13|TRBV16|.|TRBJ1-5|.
TGTGCCAGCAGCCAACCAGGGGACCAGCCCCAGCATTTT
CASSQPGDQPQHF
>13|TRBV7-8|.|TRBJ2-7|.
TGTGCCAGCAGCTTTAGCATCGGGGGTGAGCAGTACTTC
CASSFSIGGEQYF
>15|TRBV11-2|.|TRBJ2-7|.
TGTGCCAGCAGCCCTCGGACGGACTTGTCCTACGAGCAGTACTTC
CASSPRTDLSYEQYF
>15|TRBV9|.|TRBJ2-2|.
TGTGCCAGCAGCGTTAGCGGTTCTAACACCGGGGAGCTGTTTTTT
CASSVSGSNTGELFF
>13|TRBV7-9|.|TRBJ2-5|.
TGTGCCAGCAGCGGAGTCAGCCAAGAGACCCAGTACTTC
CASSGVSQETQYF
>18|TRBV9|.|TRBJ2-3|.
TGTGCCAGCAGCGTAGAGTCGGGGGTGTCAGACGCTCCAGATACGCAGTATTTT
CASSVESGVSDAPDTQYF
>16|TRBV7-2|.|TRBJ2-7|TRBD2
TGTGCCAGCAGCTTAGTTTTCGGGACTAGCTGGCACGAGCAGTACTTC
CASSLVFGTSWHEQYF
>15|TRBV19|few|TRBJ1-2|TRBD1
TGTGCCAGTAGTATTGCCAGGGGGCGAGGATATGGCTACACCTTC
CASSIARGRGYGYTF
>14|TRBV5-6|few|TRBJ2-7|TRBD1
TGTGCCAGCAGCTCCGGGACAGGGACCTACGAGCAGTACTTC
CASSSGTGTYEQYF
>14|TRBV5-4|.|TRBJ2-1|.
TGTGCCAGCAGCCGCGGGACTCTCCACAATGAGCAGTTCTTC
CASSRGTLHNEQFF
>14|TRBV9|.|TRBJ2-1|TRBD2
TGTGCCAGCAGCGTAGTGGGCGGGGGCAATGAGCAGTTCTTC
CASSVVGGGNEQFF
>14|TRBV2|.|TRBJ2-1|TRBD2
TGTGCCAGCAGGGGCCTAGCGGGCGTCCGTCATCTGTTCTTC
CASRGLAGVRHLFF
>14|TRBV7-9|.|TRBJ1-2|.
TGTGCCAGCAGCTTAGATGACAGCCGGGTTGGCTACACCTTC
CASSLDDSRVGYTF
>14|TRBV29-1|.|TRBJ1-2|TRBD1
TGCAGCGTTGAACCCGGGACAGGGAGCTATGGCTACACCTTC
CSVEPGTGSYGYTF
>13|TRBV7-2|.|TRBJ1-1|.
TGTGCCAGCAGCTTAGTACCCTTGGGGGGAGCTTTCTTT
CASSLVPLGGAFF
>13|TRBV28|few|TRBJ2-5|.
TGTGCCAGCCGGAGTGGGTTACAAGAGACCCAGTACTTC
CASRSGLQETQYF
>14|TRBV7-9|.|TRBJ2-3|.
TGTGCCAGCAGCTCCATCAGGTTGGCAGATACGCAGTATTTT
CASSSIRLADTQYF